This TCR beta chain was recorded in a study of cytomegalovirus exposure and HLA in healthy donors. Study-wide results and caveats: Altogether, about 160 TCR beta chains were recorded as cytomegalovirus-associated. High sensitivity and specificity were reportedly achieved when the classifier diagnosed cytomegalovirus status.

Data came from immunoSEQ multiplex PCR; TCRdb stores just in-frame clones and leaves some out. The data show 110,000 to 150,000 clones, about nine tenths seen once. Losses at the gene ends were 5 bases for V and 3 bases for J; bases not matched to a gene: 5. Germline CDR1 and CDR2: KGHSH and LQKENI. This CDR3 is 14 amino acids long. Comments on this clone: The antigen is not known.

The V and J genes are TRBV18 and TRBJ2-7; 9 bases are a match to TRBD1. The sequencing sample was made of PBMCs. The TCR was taken from a man younger than 35 in good health and CMV-seronegative. The CDR3 bases are TGTGCCAGCTCAGCCGGGACAGGGAACTACGAGCAGTACTTC. Translating it yields CASSAGTGNYEQYF.